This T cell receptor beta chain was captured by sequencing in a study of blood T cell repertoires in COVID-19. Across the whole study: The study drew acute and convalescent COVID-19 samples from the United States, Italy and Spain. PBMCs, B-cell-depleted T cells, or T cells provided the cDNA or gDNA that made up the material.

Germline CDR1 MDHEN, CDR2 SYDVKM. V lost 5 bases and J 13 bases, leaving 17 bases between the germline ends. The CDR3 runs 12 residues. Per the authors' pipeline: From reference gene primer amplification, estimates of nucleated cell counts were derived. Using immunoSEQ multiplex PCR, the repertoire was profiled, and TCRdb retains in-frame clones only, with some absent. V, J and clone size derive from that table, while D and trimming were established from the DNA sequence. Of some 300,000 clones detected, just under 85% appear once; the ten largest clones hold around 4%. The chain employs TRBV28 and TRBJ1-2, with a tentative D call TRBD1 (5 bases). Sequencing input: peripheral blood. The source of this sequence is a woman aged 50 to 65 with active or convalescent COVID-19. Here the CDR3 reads CASSLRSGGTTF. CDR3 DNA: TGTGCCAGCAGTCTGCGGTCGGGGGGTACCACCTTC.